A selection of T cell receptor beta chains follows, all from one sample in a study of T cell responses to AZD1222 COVID-19 vaccine. TCRdb keeps only in-frame clones here, not all; method: immunoSEQ multiplex PCR. The sample shows over 130,000 clones, around 91% of them seen only once. The sample was peripheral blood, taken 28 days after the second AZD1222 dose. The receptors were gathered from an adult who received the AZD1222 COVID-19 vaccine. Each CDR3 is given with its conserved first and last residue. The order of the fields is J gene, CDR3 length, V gene, D gene, clone size, CDR3 DNA, CDR3 protein. D genes are given only for firm matches. Not every row has a clone size; where given, it reads once, few, many or a size class.

TRBJ1-6 | 17 | TRBV5-1 | - | - | TGCGCCAGCAGCGAAGGCGGGCGGACCGATAATAATTCACCCCTCCACTTT | CASSEGGRTDNNSPLHF
TRBJ1-1 | 16 | TRBV4-1 | TRBD1 | few | TGCGCCAGCAGCCCTTTTGGACAGGGGATGAACACTGAAGCTTTCTTT | CASSPFGQGMNTEAFF
TRBJ1-1 | 13 | TRBV6-5 | - | few | TGTGCCAGCAGCCCCACCGAGAACACTGAAGCTTTCTTT | CASSPTENTEAFF
TRBJ1-1 | 12 | TRBV29-1 | - | - | TGCAGCGTTGAAGGTTTGAACACTGAAGCTTTCTTT | CSVEGLNTEAFF
TRBJ1-4 | 14 | TRBV7-2 | TRBD1 | - | TGTGCCAGCAGCTTAAGACAGGGGAATGAAAAACTGTTTTTT | CASSLRQGNEKLFF
TRBJ1-2 | 14 | TRBV7-9 | TRBD1 | - | TGTGCCAGCAGCTTGGGACAGGCTAACTATGGCTACACCTTC | CASSLGQANYGYTF
TRBJ1-6 | 18 | TRBV6-8 | - | - | TGTGCCAGCAGTTCCGGGACATTCTGGGGGTCGTATAATTCACCCCTCCACTTT | CASSSGTFWGSYNSPLHF
TRBJ1-6 | 13 | TRBV6-5 | - | - | TGTGCCAGCAGGGACAGTTATAATTCACCCCTCCACTTT | CASRDSYNSPLHF
TRBJ1-1 | 13 | TRBV19 | - | - | TGTGCCAGTAGTTCGGGAGGGCCCACTGAAGCTTTCTTT | CASSSGGPTEAFF
TRBJ1-2 | 15 | TRBV24-1 | TRBD1 | - | TGTGCCACCAGTGGGACCGGGACAGACCACTATGGCTACACCTTC | CATSGTGTDHYGYTF
TRBJ1-2 | 12 | TRBV5-1 | - | - | TGCGCCAGCAGCGAGAGGGGGGGTGGCTACACCTTC | CASSERGGGYTF
TRBJ2-7 | 13 | TRBV10-3 | TRBD1 | - | TGTGCCATCAGTGAGGGGGACAGATACGAGCAGTACTTC | CAISEGDRYEQYF
TRBJ1-1 | 13 | TRBV5-4 | - | - | TGTGCCAGCAGATCGTACAGGGCGACTGAAGCTTTCTTT | CASRSYRATEAFF
TRBJ2-1 | 15 | TRBV7-2 | TRBD2 | - | TGTGCCAGCAGCAGGGGACTAGCGGGAGTAAATGAGCAGTTCTTC | CASSRGLAGVNEQFF
TRBJ1-1 | 13 | TRBV4-3 | - | - | TGCGCCAGCAGTAGACAGATGAACACTGAAGCTTTCTTT | CASSRQMNTEAFF
TRBJ1-1 | 12 | TRBV28 | - | few | TGTGCCAGCAGTTTTGAGGGGTTTTCAGCTTTCTTT | CASSFEGFSAFF
TRBJ1-1 | 12 | TRBV10-3 | - | - | TGTGCCATCCCTGACAATAACACTGAAGCTTTCTTT | CAIPDNNTEAFF
TRBJ1-5 | 16 | TRBV19 | - | - | TGTGCCAGTAGTTCCCGGAGGCAGCGTGGGGATCAGCCCCAGCATTTT | CASSSRRQRGDQPQHF
TRBJ1-5 | 16 | TRBV19 | - | - | TGTGCCAGTAGTATAAGACTCAGTAGCGGCAATCAGCCCCAGCATTTT | CASSIRLSSGNQPQHF
TRBJ1-4 | 17 | TRBV7-9 | - | few | TGTGCCAGCAGCTTAGGGTTTTCAGACAGAGTCAATGAAAAACTGTTTTTT | CASSLGFSDRVNEKLFF
TRBJ2-3 | 15 | TRBV10-3 | TRBD2 | - | TGTGCCATCAGTGGACTAGCGGGAGGGGGAGATACGCAGTATTTT | CAISGLAGGGDTQYF
TRBJ2-3 | 16 | TRBV5-6 | TRBD2 | - | TGTGCCAGCAGCTTACCGGGACTAGCGGCCACAGATACGCAGTATTTT | CASSLPGLAATDTQYF
TRBJ1-2 | 17 | TRBV5-8 | - | - | TGTGCCAGCAGCTTGGATGGAGGGGGGTCGGCTAACTATGGCTACACCTTC | CASSLDGGGSANYGYTF
TRBJ1-2 | 15 | TRBV19 | - | - | TGTGCCACCTCGCCCGGGCTCCGATCACGGGGTGGCTACACCTTC | CATSPGLRSRGGYTF
TRBJ1-2 | 15 | TRBV11-2 | TRBD1 | - | TGTGCCAGCAGCTTACGGACAGGGTCCAACTATGGCTACACCTTC | CASSLRTGSNYGYTF
TRBJ1-1 | 16 | TRBV5-1 | - | - | TGCGCCAGCAGCTCCGCCGTTGGCAGGGTGAACACTGAAGCTTTCTTT | CASSSAVGRVNTEAFF
TRBJ1-6 | 16 | TRBV30 | TRBD1 | - | TGTGCCTGGAGTGCCGACAGGGCAAGAGATAATTCACCCCTCCACTTT | CAWSADRARDNSPLHF
TRBJ2-1 | 13 | TRBV14 | - | - | TGTGCCAGCAGCCAGGCTTTAGTTTCTGAGCAGTTCTTC | CASSQALVSEQFF
TRBJ1-2 | 13 | TRBV19 | - | - | TGTGCCAGTAGCCCACAGGGCTACTATGGCTACACCTTC | CASSPQGYYGYTF
TRBJ2-7 | 16 | TRBV19 | TRBD1 | - | TGTGCCAGTAGTATAGTACCGGGACAGGGGGCTCGGGAGCAGTACTTC | CASSIVPGQGAREQYF
TRBJ2-5 | 11 | TRBV6-1 | - | few | TGTGCCAGCAGTGAGGGGGAGACCCAGTACTTC | CASSEGETQYF